This TCR beta chain was identified during a study of human CD8 memory T cell subsets (dated by TCRdb to about 2020). General notes on the study: To assess clonal relationships, the TCRbeta repertoires of stem-like (TSTEM), progenitor exhausted-like (TPEX) and effector memory CD8+ T cell subsets were compared. Five to seven donors each provided TSTEM, TPEX and effector memory subsets, from which TCRbeta repertoires were obtained. On the study overall, not on this receptor specifically: Both stem-like subsets shared clonotypes with effector memory cells, but TSTEM and TPEX repertoires overlapped minimally, suggesting distinct antigen spectra. TSTEM and TPEX subsets showed similarly high normalized Shannon-Wiener diversity, whereas effector memory subsets were comparatively less diverse. Based on Chao1 estimates, TSTEM subsets appeared to have greater repertoire diversity than TPEX subsets, which may reflect a broader range of specificities. Only TCRbeta chains were sequenced, and repertoire comparisons rested on five or six donors tested with paired t-tests and Bonferroni correction.

The listed sequencing device is NextSeq 550. A Human TCR Profiling Kit was used to prepare UMI-labeled 5' RACE TCRbeta libraries. Every TCRbeta library was prepared in parallel with an identical number of PCR cycles. The study's own analysis went as follows. The number of functional CDR3beta clonotypes in each TCRbeta library ranged from about 3,000 to 20,000. MIGEC 1.2.9 was used for UMI extraction and consensus assembly, with at least three reads per UMI being required. MiXCR 3.0.3 was used to extract the in-frame CDR3beta repertoires. After each sample was downsampled to 42,000 randomly selected UMIs, diversity metrics were computed in VDJtools 1.2.1. For each sample pair, the repertoire overlap metrics D, R and F2 were calculated in VDJtools using the top 3,000 clones. The reads went through TCRdb reprocessing, and each CDR3 protein sequence gets one entry with no DNA. The V and J calls here are based on TCRdb, not the publication. The sample has under 6,500 distinct CDR3 sequences on record. The top ten hold 36% of the sample.

Taken from the germline V gene, the CDR1 and CDR2 loops are MGHRA and YSYEKL. The CDR3 covers 15 residues, taking in both the cysteine and the phenylalanine. No DNA appears here. Peripheral blood mononuclear cells were isolated from healthy donor buffy coats by density gradient separation. In the study, negative magnetic separation with EasySep or MojoSort CD8+ T cell isolation kits was used to enrich total CD8+ T cells. An RNeasy Mini Kit was used to extract total RNA from duplicate vials of roughly 160,000 sorted CD8+ T cells per subset. PBMCs were used either fresh or after cryopreservation in fetal bovine serum containing approximately 10% DMSO. Fluorescence-activated cell sorting on a FACSAria III was used to sort the CD8+ T cell subsets to purity. As concerns this clonotype: Its binding antigen is unknown.

This receptor was taken from a human donor in good health. The sequenced sample was CD8+ effector memory T cells (TEM) sorted from PBMCs. Per the publication, the cell subset or site label means: effector memory CD8 T cells, CCR7- CD45RO+ CD95+. In this chain, TRBV4-1 is recombined with TRBJ1-1. The CDR3 reads as follows: CASSQDIGRRTEAFF.